Below, 11 T cell receptor beta chains from the same sample are listed, as sequenced in a study of blood T cell repertoires in COVID-19. Generated by immunoSEQ multiplex PCR, the TCRdb table keeps only in-frame clones and is missing some. The data contain 88,000 or so clones, around 85% of them singletons. Input material: peripheral blood. The origin of the receptors is a man between 60 and 70 years old with acute or convalescent COVID-19.

V gene TRBV7-2 combines with J gene TRBJ1-2; D not certain. Germline V gene sequence: CDR1 SGHTA, CDR2 FQGNSA. Between the trimmed V and J ends, which lost 0 bases and 0 bases, there was a span of 11 bases. The CDR3 totals 16 residues. The CDR3 nucleotides read TGTGCCAGCAGCTTAGCGTTGAGCCTGGCTAACTATGGCTACACCTTC. The encoded protein is CASSLALSLANYGYTF.

The V and J genes are TRBV27 and TRBJ2-1, with D possibly matching TRBD2 (6 bases). CDR1 MNHEY and CDR2 SMNVEV come from the germline V gene (reference sequence). Trimming took off 0 bases at V and 0 bases at J, with 9 bases between the two ends. This CDR3 spans 16 amino acids. The CDR3 DNA is TGTGCCAGCAGTTTATCAAGTAGCGGCTCCTACAATGAGCAGTTCTTC. Translation: CASSLSSSGSYNEQFF.

The V gene is TRBV4-3, the J gene TRBJ2-1, with 10 positions matching TRBD2. Losses at the gene ends were 4 bases for V and 0 bases for J; bases not matched to a gene: 6. Germline loops: CDR1 LGHNA, CDR2 YSLEER. The CDR3 contains 17 residues. CDR3 amino acids: CASSRQPSGSSYNEQFF. DNA for the CDR3: TGCGCCAGCAGCCGACAACCTAGCGGGAGCTCCTACAATGAGCAGTTCTTC.

The chain uses TRBV5-6 and TRBJ2-5; 14 bases align to TRBD2. V dropped 4 bases and J dropped 4; count of bases not matched to a gene: 6. Germline loops: CDR1 SGHDT, CDR2 YYEEEE. This CDR3 region has 16 residues. The CDR3 sequence is CASSQTSGRVGETQYF. CDR3 bases: TGTGCCAGCAGCCAGACTAGCGGGAGGGTGGGAGAGACCCAGTACTTC.

This chain uses TRBV6-1 with TRBJ1-3; no firm D call. Germline CDR1 MNHNS, CDR2 SASEGT. The germline V and J ends were trimmed by 3 bases and 0 bases, with 12 bases remaining between them. CDR3 length: 16 residues. The CDR3 protein is CASSDRPRNSGNTIYF. The CDR3 nucleotides read TGTGCCAGCAGTGACAGGCCACGTAACTCTGGAAACACCATATATTTT.

The chain links TRBV18 to TRBJ2-2, with D possibly matching TRBD2 (6 bases). Germline V gene data show CDR1 as KGHSH and CDR2 as LQKENI. The V and J ends lost 5 bases and 4 bases respectively, with 17 bases between them. There are 16 residues in the CDR3. The CDR3 bases are TGTGCCAGCTCATCCACCGATAGCGGAGGCACCGGGGAGCTGTTTTTT. As protein: CASSSTDSGGTGELFF.

This chain uses TRBV6-1 with TRBJ1-1; no definite D call. Trimming removed 3 bases at V and 0 bases at J, with 11 bases between. Germline CDR1 is MNHNS and CDR2 is SASEGT. The CDR3 contains 15 residues. As DNA, the CDR3 is TGTGCCAGCAGTGATCTGCGGGGTGTGAACACTGAAGCTTTCTTT. This gives the protein CASSDLRGVNTEAFF.

This sequence joins TRBV28 and TRBJ1-4, with D unresolved. The CDR3 loop spans 14 amino acids. The germline V and J ends were trimmed by 6 bases and 6 bases, with 14 bases remaining between them. The germline CDR1 and CDR2 sequences are MDHEN and SYDVKM. The CDR3 reads CASSRSGVDEKLFF. The CDR3 DNA sequence: TGTGCCAGCAGCCGCTCCGGGGTAGATGAAAAACTGTTTTTT.

This clone was found many times. The rearrangement links TRBV19 to TRBJ2-5; D call uncertain. The CDR3 sequence is 14 residues long. Germline-derived CDR1 and CDR2 are LNHDA and SQIVND (reference sequence). V was cut by 3 bases and J by 5 bases, with 13 bases left in between. The CDR3 nucleotides are TGTGCCAGTAGTATCCGTCAAGGTAGCGAGACCCAGTACTTC. The encoded protein is CASSIRQGSETQYF. Full variable domain (outside the CDR3, taken from reference TRBV19 and TRBJ2-5): DGGITQSPKYLFRKEGQNVTLSCEQNLNHDAMYWYRQDPGQGLRLIYYSQIVNDFQKGDIAEGYSVSREKKESFPLTVTSAQKNPTAFYLCASSIRQGSETQYFGPGTRLLVL.

V gene TRBV3-1 (or the pseudogene TRBV3-2) combines with J gene TRBJ1-5; 8 nucleotides line up with TRBD1. Germline lookup yields CDR1 LGHDT and CDR2 YNNKEL (reference sequence). The CDR3 length is 16 residues. Trimming took 1 base from V and 1 from J; bases not matched to a gene: 3. In DNA, the CDR3 is TGTGCCAGCAGCCAAGCCGGACAGGGAAGCAATCAGCCCCAGCATTTT. This translates into CASSQAGQGSNQPQHF.

This rearrangement joins TRBV25-1 to TRBJ2-5, with a tentative D call TRBD2 (6 bases). V lost 4 bases and J 5 bases, leaving 14 bases between the germline ends. Germline V CDR1 and CDR2: MGHDK, SYGVNS. The CDR3 extends over 14 amino acids. The CDR3 protein is CASSAGGLGETQYF. CDR3 DNA sequence: TGTGCCAGCAGTGCTGGGGGGTTGGGTGAGACCCAGTACTTC.